Shown below are 11 T cell receptor beta chains from a single sample sequenced in a study of T cells after yellow fever vaccination. TCRdb processed the 5' RACE reads anew with MiXCR; each CDR3 protein has one entry. The sample yields about 68,000 distinct CDR3 sequences, just over 6.5% seen once. The sequencing here drew on CD8+ T cells sorted from PBMCs, taken 45 days after the first yellow fever vaccination. The receptors here all came from a man between 18 and 29 years old who received the YFV17D yellow fever vaccine.

The chain employs TRBV27 and TRBJ1-2; D ambiguous. Trimming took off 5 bases at V and 2 bases at J, with 12 bases between the two ends. The CDR3 is 14 residues long. Germline CDR1 reads MNHEY; CDR2 reads SMNVEV (reference sequence). The CDR3 sequence is CASSPTLSNYGYTF. The DNA for the CDR3 is TGTGCCAGCAGTCCGACACTATCCAACTATGGCTACACCTTC.

At least ten counts were recorded for this clonotype. The chain uses TRBV7-6 and TRBJ2-5; TRBD2 agrees at 8 bases. V was pared by 5 bases and J by 4 bases, with 6 bases of the junction left unmatched. The CDR3 is 14 residues long. Germline V lookup: CDR1 SGHVS, CDR2 FNYEAQ. The CDR3: CASSPRAGVETQYF. CDR3 in DNA: TGTGCCAGCAGCCCCCGAGCGGGGGTAGAGACCCAGTACTTC.

The chain is built from TRBV11-1 and TRBJ2-3, with TRBD2 as a possible D gene (6 bases). CDR1 and CDR2 (germline): SGHAT, FQDESV (reference sequence). This CDR3 contains 19 residues. Trimming cost V 0 bases and J 0 bases, with 19 bases left between them. CDR3 in amino acids: CASSLAPKEGHSSTDTQYF. The CDR3 coding sequence is TGTGCCAGCAGCTTAGCGCCGAAGGAGGGGCACTCGAGCACAGATACGCAGTATTTT.

The table lists this clonotype with many counts. The CDR3 here is CATSVPTVYEQYV. DNA of the CDR3: TGTGCCACCAGTGTGCCGACAGTCTACGAGCAGTACGTC. This chain joins TRBV24-1 and TRBJ2-7, with D possibly being TRBD1 (5 bases). The germline V and J ends were trimmed by 5 bases and 3 bases, with 10 bases remaining between them. Germline V gene lookup returns CDR1 KGHDR and CDR2 SFDVKD. The CDR3 is 13 amino acids.

This clonotype has just a few counts. The CDR3 region has the DNA TGTGCCAGCAGTTACACAGGATCAAACTATGGCTACACCTTC. It yields the protein CASSYTGSNYGYTF. The genes are TRBV6-5 and TRBJ1-2; D is perhaps TRBD1 (5 bases). The germline V gene encodes CDR1 MNHEY and CDR2 SVGAGI. The V gene lost 2 bases and the J gene lost 2 bases, with 9 bases spanning the gap. CDR3 length: 14 amino acids.

There are many counts of this clonotype. The V gene is TRBV10-3, the J gene TRBJ2-7; possibly TRBD2 for D (6 bases). This CDR3 contains 13 residues. The V end lost 8 bases, the J end lost 3 bases, and 14 bases lay between the germline ends. Germline V gene sequence: CDR1 ENHRY, CDR2 SYGVKD. The CDR3 nucleotides are TGTGCCATCGGGTTGACTAGTAACTACGAGCAGTACTTC. Translated, it gives CAIGLTSNYEQYF.

This clonotype occurred many times. V is TRBV7-9 and J is TRBJ1-2; tentative D call: TRBD1 (5 bases). V was clipped by 0 bases and J by 4 bases, with 12 bases between them. The CDR3 spans 15 residues. The germline V gene has CDR1 SEHNR and CDR2 FQNEAQ (reference sequence). CDR3 in DNA: TGTGCCAGCAGCTTAGCAGGTCCAGGGTCCTATGGCTACACCTTC. This encodes CASSLAGPGSYGYTF. Full variable domain (missing parts from reference TRBV7-9 and TRBJ1-2): DTGVSQNPRHKITKRGQNVTFRCDPISEHNRLYWYRQTLGQGPEFLTYFQNEAQLEKSRLLSDRFSAERPKGSFSTLEIQRTEQGDSAMYLCASSLAGPGSYGYTFGSGTRLTVV.

This clonotype was picked up many times. The chain recombines TRBV12-3 or TRBV12-4 with TRBJ2-1; 8 nucleotides agree with TRBD2. The CDR3 length is 16 residues. Trimming took 8 bases from V and 3 from J; bases not matched to a gene: 12. The CDR3 protein is CASGRQAGADYNEQFF. CDR3 DNA: TGTGCCAGCGGCAGACAAGCGGGGGCCGACTACAATGAGCAGTTCTTC.

This sequence joins TRBV6-2 or TRBV6-3 and TRBJ2-4, with D possibly matching TRBD1 (5 bases). Trimming shortened V by 5 bases and J by 0 bases, and 11 bases separated the two germline ends. The germline V gene encodes CDR1 MNHEY and CDR2 SVGEGT. The CDR3 is made up of 15 amino acids. CDR3 loop: CASSRQRLAKNIQYF. In DNA form, the CDR3 reads TGTGCCAGCAGTAGACAGAGGCTAGCCAAAAACATTCAGTACTTC.

This clonotype was seen repeatedly, ten times or more. This chain links TRBV4-1 with TRBJ1-1; 7 bases match TRBD1. Germline V lookup: CDR1 MGHRA, CDR2 YSYEKL. CDR3 length: 14 amino acids. V shed 4 bases, J shed 3 bases, and the junction held 5 bases outside the gene matches. The CDR3 DNA reads as TGCGCCAGCAGCCGATACGACAGGGACACTGAAGCTTTCTTT. Translated, it gives CASSRYDRDTEAFF.

The table lists this clonotype with many counts. This chain uses TRBV4-1 with TRBJ2-3; the match to TRBD2 covers 7 bases. The V segment lost 3 bases and the J segment 3 bases; nucleotides outside the gene matches: 6. Germline-derived CDR1 and CDR2 are MGHRA and YSYEKL. This CDR3 region has 15 residues. CDR3 sequence (DNA): TGCGCCAGCAGCCAGGTGGGGGGGGGTACAGATACGCAGTATTTT. Amino acids: CASSQVGGGTDTQYF.